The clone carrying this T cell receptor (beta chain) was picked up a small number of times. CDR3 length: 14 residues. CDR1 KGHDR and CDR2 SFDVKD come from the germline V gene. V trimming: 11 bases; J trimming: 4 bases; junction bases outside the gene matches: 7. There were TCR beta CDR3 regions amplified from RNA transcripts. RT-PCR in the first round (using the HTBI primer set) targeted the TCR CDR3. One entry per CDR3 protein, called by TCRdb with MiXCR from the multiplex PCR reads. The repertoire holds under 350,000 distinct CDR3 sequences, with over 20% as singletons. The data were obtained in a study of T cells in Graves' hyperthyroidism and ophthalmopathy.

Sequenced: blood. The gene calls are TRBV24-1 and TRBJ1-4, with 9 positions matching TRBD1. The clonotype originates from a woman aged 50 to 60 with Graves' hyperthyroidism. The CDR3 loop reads CAIPTGGRNEKLFF. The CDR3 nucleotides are TGTGCCATTCCTACAGGGGGCCGTAATGAAAAACTGTTTTTT.